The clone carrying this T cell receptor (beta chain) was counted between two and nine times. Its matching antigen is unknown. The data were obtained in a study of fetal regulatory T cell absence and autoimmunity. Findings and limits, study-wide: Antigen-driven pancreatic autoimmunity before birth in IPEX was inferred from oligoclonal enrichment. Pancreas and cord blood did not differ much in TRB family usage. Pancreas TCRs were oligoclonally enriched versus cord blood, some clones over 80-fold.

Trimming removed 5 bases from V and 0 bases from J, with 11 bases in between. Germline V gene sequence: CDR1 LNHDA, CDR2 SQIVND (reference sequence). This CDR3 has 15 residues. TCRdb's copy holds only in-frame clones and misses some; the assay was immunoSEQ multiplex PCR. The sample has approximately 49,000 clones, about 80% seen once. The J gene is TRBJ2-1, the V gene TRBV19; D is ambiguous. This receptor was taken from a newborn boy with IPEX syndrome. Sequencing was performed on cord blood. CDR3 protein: CASSYQVSSYNEQFF. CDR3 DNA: TGTGCCAGTAGTTATCAGGTATCCTCCTACAATGAGCAGTTCTTC.